This paragraph covers one TCR beta chain sequence. CDR3 length equals 15 residues. The V segment lost 4 bases and the J segment 3 bases; nucleotides outside the gene matches: 6. Looked up from germline, CDR1 is SGHRS and CDR2 is YFSETQ. The assay was immunoSEQ multiplex PCR, and TCRdb's table has in-frame clones only and misses some. The sample lists about 340,000 clones; about 86% were seen once. These data come from a study of blood T cell repertoires in COVID-19. The sample was PBMCs or T cells enriched from blood (not recorded which). This sequence originates from a woman aged 40 to 50 with acute COVID-19. This chain uses TRBV5-1 with TRBJ2-5, with 10 bases aligning to TRBD1. The CDR3 DNA follows: TGCGCCAGCAGCCTGGGGACAGGGGCAAAAGAGACCCAGTACTTC. Residues: CASSLGTGAKETQYF.